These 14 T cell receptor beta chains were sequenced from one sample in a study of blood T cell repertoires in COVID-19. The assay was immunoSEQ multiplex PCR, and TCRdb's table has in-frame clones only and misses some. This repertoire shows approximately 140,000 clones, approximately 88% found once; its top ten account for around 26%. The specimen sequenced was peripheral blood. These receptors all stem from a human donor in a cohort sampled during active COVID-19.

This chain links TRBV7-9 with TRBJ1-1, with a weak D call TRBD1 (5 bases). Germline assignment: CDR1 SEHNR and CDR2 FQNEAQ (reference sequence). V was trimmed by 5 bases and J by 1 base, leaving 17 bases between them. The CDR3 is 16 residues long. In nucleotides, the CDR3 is TGTGCCAGCAGCCCAGGGCCGACCCCACGGAACACTGAAGCTTTCTTT. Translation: CASSPGPTPRNTEAFF.

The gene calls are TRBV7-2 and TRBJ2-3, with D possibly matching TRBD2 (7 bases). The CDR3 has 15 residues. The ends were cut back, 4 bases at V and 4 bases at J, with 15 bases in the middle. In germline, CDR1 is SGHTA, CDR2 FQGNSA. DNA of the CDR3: TGTGCCAGCAGCTGGGGGGCTAGCGGAGCAGATACGCAGTATTTT. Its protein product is CASSWGASGADTQYF. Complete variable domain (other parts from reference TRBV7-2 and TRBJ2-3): GAGVSQSPSNKVTEKGKDVELRCDPISGHTALYWYRQSLGQGLEFLIYFQGNSAPDKSGLPSDRFSAERTGGSVSTLTIQRTQQEDSAVYLCASSWGASGADTQYFGPGTRLTVL.

CDR3 sequence: CASTYRRDRKNNSPLHF. In DNA, the CDR3 is TGCGCCAGCACCTATCGAAGGGACAGAAAGAATAATTCACCCCTCCACTTT. The J gene is TRBJ1-6, the V gene TRBV23-1; 7 bases map to TRBD1. TRBV23-1 is designated an ORF whose function remains uncertain. This CDR3 contains 17 residues. V lost 7 bases, J lost 5 bases, and 14 bases stayed unmatched.

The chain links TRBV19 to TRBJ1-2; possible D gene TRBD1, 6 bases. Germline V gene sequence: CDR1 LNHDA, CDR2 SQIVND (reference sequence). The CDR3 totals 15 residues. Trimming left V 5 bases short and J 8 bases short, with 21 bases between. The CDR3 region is CASSEHGQTKGGYTF. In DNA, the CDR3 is TGTGCCAGTAGTGAACATGGACAGACCAAAGGGGGCTACACCTTC.

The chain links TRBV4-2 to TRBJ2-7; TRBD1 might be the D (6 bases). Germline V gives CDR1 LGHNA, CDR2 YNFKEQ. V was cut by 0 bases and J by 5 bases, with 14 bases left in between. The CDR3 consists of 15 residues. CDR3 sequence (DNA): TGTGCCAGCAGCCAAGACCACAGGGATCCGAACGAGCAGTACTTC. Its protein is CASSQDHRDPNEQYF.

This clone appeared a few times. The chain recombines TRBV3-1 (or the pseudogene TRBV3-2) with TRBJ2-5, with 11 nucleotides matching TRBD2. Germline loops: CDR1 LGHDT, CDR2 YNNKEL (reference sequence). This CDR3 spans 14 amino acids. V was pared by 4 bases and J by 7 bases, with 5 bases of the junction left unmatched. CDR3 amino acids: CASSPLAGEGTQYF. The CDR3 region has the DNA TGTGCCAGCAGCCCACTAGCGGGGGAGGGGACCCAGTACTTC.

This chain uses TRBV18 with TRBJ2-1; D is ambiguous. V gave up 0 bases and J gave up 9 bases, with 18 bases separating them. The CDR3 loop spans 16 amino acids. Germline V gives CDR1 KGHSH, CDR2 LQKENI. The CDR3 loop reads CASSPPSGVPSGEQFF. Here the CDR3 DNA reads TGTGCCAGCTCACCACCGAGTGGAGTCCCCTCGGGTGAGCAGTTCTTC. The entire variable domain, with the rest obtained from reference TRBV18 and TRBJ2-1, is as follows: NAGVMQNPRHLVRRRGQEARLRCSPMKGHSHVYWYRQLPEEGLKFMVYLQKENIIDESGMPKERFSAEFPKEGPSILRIQQVVRGDSAAYFCASSPPSGVPSGEQFFGPGTRLTVL.

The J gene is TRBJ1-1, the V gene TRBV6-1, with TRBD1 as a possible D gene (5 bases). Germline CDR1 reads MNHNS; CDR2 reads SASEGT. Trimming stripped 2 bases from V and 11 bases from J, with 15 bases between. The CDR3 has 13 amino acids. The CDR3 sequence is CASSERGGVGAFF. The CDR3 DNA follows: TGTGCCAGCAGTGAAAGGGGAGGGGTTGGGGCTTTCTTT.

The CDR3 sequence is CATSRGNSQETQYF. The CDR3 DNA follows: TGTGCCACCAGCAGAGGTAACAGCCAAGAGACCCAGTACTTC. The rearrangement joins TRBV15 to TRBJ2-5; D unresolved. CDR1 is LNHNV, CDR2 YYDKDF, per germline (reference sequence). CDR3 length: 14 amino acids. Trimming removed 1 base at V and 1 base at J, with 7 bases between.

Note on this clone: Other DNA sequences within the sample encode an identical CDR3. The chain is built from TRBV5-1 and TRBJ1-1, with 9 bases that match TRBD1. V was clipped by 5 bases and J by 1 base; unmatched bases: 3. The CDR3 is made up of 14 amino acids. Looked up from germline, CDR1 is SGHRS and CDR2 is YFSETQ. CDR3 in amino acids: CASRRGQGNTEAFF. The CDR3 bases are TGCGCCAGCAGGAGGGGACAGGGGAACACTGAAGCTTTCTTT.

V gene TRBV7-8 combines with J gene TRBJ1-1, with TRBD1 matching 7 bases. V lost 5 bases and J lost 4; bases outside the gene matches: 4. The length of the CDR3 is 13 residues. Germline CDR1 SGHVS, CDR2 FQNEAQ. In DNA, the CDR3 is TGTGCCAGCAGCGCGTACAGGGGCACTGAAGCTTTCTTT. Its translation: CASSAYRGTEAFF.

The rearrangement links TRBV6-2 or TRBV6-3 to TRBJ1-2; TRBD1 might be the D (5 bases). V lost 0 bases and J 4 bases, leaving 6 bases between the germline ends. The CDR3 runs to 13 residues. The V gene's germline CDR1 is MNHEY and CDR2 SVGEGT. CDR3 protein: CASSYSQAYGYTF. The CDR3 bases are TGTGCCAGCAGTTACTCACAGGCCTATGGCTACACCTTC.

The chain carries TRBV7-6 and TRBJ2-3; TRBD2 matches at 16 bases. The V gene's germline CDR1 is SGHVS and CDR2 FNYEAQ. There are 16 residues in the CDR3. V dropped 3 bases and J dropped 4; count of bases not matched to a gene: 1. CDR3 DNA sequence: TGTGCCAGCAGCTTGGGACTAGCGGGGGGGCCAGATACGCAGTATTTT. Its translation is CASSLGLAGGPDTQYF.

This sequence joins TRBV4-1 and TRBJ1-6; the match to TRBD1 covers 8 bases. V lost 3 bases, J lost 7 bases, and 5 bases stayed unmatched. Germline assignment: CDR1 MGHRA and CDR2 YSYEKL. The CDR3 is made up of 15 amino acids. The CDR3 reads CASSQDRANNSPLHF. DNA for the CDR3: TGCGCCAGCAGCCAGGACAGGGCAAACAATTCACCCCTCCACTTT.